Listed here are 27 T cell receptor beta chains from one sample, sequenced in a study of blood T cell repertoires in COVID-19. Profiled with immunoSEQ multiplex PCR; TCRdb holds only in-frame clones, not every one. The table has under 200,000 clones, more than 75% seen once; the top ten hold around 5%. Sequenced input: peripheral blood. These receptors originate from a woman aged 45 to 65 with COVID-19, enrolled during active disease.

The V call is TRBV9, the J call TRBJ1-6, with unresolved D. V was pared by 0 bases and J by 0 bases, with 13 bases between. This CDR3 comprises 18 residues. Germline lookup yields CDR1 SGDLS and CDR2 YYNGEE. The CDR3 DNA reads as TGTGCCAGCAGCGTAGGATACAGTTCAAGCTCCTATAATTCACCCCTCCACTTT. Its protein is CASSVGYSSSSYNSPLHF.

The CDR3 is CACVDGQGFIEAFF. The CDR3 bases are TGTGCCTGCGTGGACGGGCAGGGATTTATTGAAGCTTTCTTT. The genes are TRBV30 and TRBJ1-1; perhaps TRBD1 as D (5 bases). The V end lost 6 bases, the J end lost 7 bases, and 21 bases lay between the germline ends. The V gene's germline CDR1 is GTSNPN and CDR2 SVGIG (reference sequence). The CDR3 loop spans 14 amino acids.

Many counts were recorded for this clone. V is TRBV27 and J is TRBJ2-2, with 9 bases fitting TRBD1. CDR1 and CDR2 from the germline V gene are MNHEY and SMNVEV (reference sequence). V lost 9 bases, J lost 4 bases, and 9 bases stayed unmatched. This CDR3 contains 15 residues. This chain's CDR3 is CASRTGGYVTGELFF. CDR3 bases: TGTGCCAGTAGAACAGGGGGCTATGTCACCGGGGAGCTGTTTTTT.

V and J are TRBV11-3 and TRBJ2-5, with D perhaps TRBD1 (6 bases). Deletions cut 4 bases from V and 5 bases from J, with 26 bases between. The CDR3 has 18 amino acids. CDR1 SGHNT and CDR2 YENEEA come from the germline V gene. The chain's CDR3 is CASSSPPYARGLGETQYF. In DNA, the CDR3 is TGTGCCAGCAGCTCACCGCCCTACGCCAGGGGCCTCGGTGAGACCCAGTACTTC. The full variable domain, its missing parts supplied by reference TRBV11-3 and TRBJ2-5, is EAGVVQSPRYKIIEKKQPVAFWCNPISGHNTLYWYLQNLGQGPELLIRYENEEAVDDSQLPKDRFSAERLKGVDSTLKIQPAELGDSAVYLCASSSPPYARGLGETQYFGPGTRLLVL.

The table lists this clone with a count of one. The CDR3, as DNA: TGCGCCAGCAGTTTCCAGGGGATCACTGAAGCTTTCTTT. Its translation: CASSFQGITEAFF. The chain couples TRBV10-1 to TRBJ1-1, with a possible D match to TRBD1 (6 bases). Germline CDR1 reads WNHNN; CDR2 reads SYGVQD (reference sequence). CDR3 length: 13 amino acids. Trimming cost V 5 bases and J 4 bases, with 11 bases left between them.

In its sample, this clone was seen a few times. The chain recombines TRBV7-9 with TRBJ2-1; 9 positions match TRBD2. The germline V gene has CDR1 SEHNR and CDR2 FQNEAQ (reference sequence). The CDR3 is made up of 15 amino acids. Trimming took 7 bases from V and 10 from J; bases not matched to a gene: 14. The DNA of the CDR3 is TGTGCCAGCATCATAACGATAGCGGGGGAGGGAGAGCAGTTCTTC. Residues: CASIITIAGEGEQFF.

The CDR3 DNA follows: TGTGCCAGCAGCCTCCCCGGACTTACCTACGAGCAGTACTTC. Translating gives CASSLPGLTYEQYF. The gene calls are TRBV6-6 and TRBJ2-7, with D perhaps TRBD2 (5 bases). This CDR3 comprises 14 residues. Trimming shortened V by 6 bases and J by 2 bases, and 14 bases separated the two germline ends. CDR1 and CDR2 from the germline V gene are MNHNY and SVGAGI (reference sequence).

The rearrangement uses TRBV7-6 and TRBJ2-3; D unresolved. From germline, CDR1 is SGHVS and CDR2 FNYEAQ. Deletions cut 5 bases from V and 0 bases from J, with 9 bases between. This CDR3 comprises 14 residues. The CDR3 nucleotides are TGTGCCAGCAGCGAATACTCCAGCACAGATACGCAGTATTTT. Protein: CASSEYSSTDTQYF.

The chain combines TRBV28 with TRBJ2-7; 7 nucleotides agree with TRBD1. The germline V gene encodes CDR1 MDHEN and CDR2 SYDVKM. Losses at the gene ends were 6 bases for V and 0 bases for J; bases not matched to a gene: 2. The length of the CDR3 is 13 residues. The CDR3 DNA follows: TGTGCCAGCAGAGGGGACAGCTCCTACGAGCAGTACTTC. Its translation is CASRGDSSYEQYF. Full variable domain (remainder filled in from reference TRBV28 and TRBJ2-7): DVKVTQSSRYLVKRTGEKVFLECVQDMDHENMFWYRQDPGLGLRLIYFSYDVKMKEKGDIPEGYSVSREKKERFSLILESASTNQTSMYLCASRGDSSYEQYFGPGTRLTVT.

The gene calls are TRBV6-5 and TRBJ1-1, with D possibly TRBD1 on 6 matching bases. Per the germline V gene, CDR1 is MNHEY and CDR2 is SVGAGI. V was pared by 7 bases and J by 1 base, with 13 bases between. This CDR3 is built from 14 residues. CDR3 in DNA: TGTGCCAGCACCCGACAGGAGAGGAACACTGAAGCTTTCTTT. Its translation is CASTRQERNTEAFF.

The chain couples TRBV13 to TRBJ1-3; a weak D match, TRBD1 (6 bases). The germline V gene has CDR1 PRHDT and CDR2 FYEKMQ (reference sequence). The CDR3 runs to 15 residues. The V end was cut by 4 bases, the J end by 7 bases, with 17 bases between. In DNA, the CDR3 is TGTGCCAGCAGCTCCTGGGACAATAGTGTGAACACCATATATTTT. Amino acids: CASSSWDNSVNTIYF.

The rearrangement links TRBV12-3 or TRBV12-4 to TRBJ2-7; D is undetermined. The CDR3 spans 11 residues. Trimming stripped 4 bases from V and 4 bases from J, with 5 bases between. The CDR3 region is CASSSPYEQYF. The CDR3 coding sequence is TGTGCCAGCAGTTCCCCTTACGAGCAGTACTTC.

This clone was observed a handful of times. V and J are TRBV5-4 and TRBJ1-3; 7 bases fit TRBD1. This CDR3 is 14 amino acids long. The V and J ends lost 3 bases and 4 bases, in that order; junction bases with no gene match: 4. From germline, CDR1 is SGHNT and CDR2 YYREEE (reference sequence). CDR3 in amino acids: CASSSATGGNTIYF. The CDR3 nucleotides are TGTGCCAGCAGCTCAGCGACAGGGGGAAACACCATATATTTT.

This rearrangement joins TRBV4-2 to TRBJ2-2, with D hard to call. The germline V gene has CDR1 LGHNA and CDR2 YNFKEQ. The V end was cut by 4 bases, the J end by 5 bases, with 8 bases between. This CDR3 is 13 amino acids long. The CDR3 nucleotides are TGTGCCAGCAGCCCCGCCGGGACCGGGGAGCTGTTTTTT. Its protein is CASSPAGTGELFF.

The rearrangement links TRBV7-9 to TRBJ2-1; 10 nucleotides agree with TRBD1. The ends lost 5 bases at V and 9 bases at J; junction bases unmatched: 7. Germline lookup yields CDR1 SEHNR and CDR2 FQNEAQ (reference sequence). This CDR3 has 14 residues. As DNA, the CDR3 is TGTGCCAGCAGCATAGGGGACAGGGGTGGTGAGCAGTTCTTC. It codes for CASSIGDRGGEQFF.

The chain couples TRBV19 to TRBJ1-2; D might be TRBD1 (6 bases). This CDR3 is built from 14 residues. CDR1 and CDR2 from the germline V gene are LNHDA and SQIVND (reference sequence). V lost 1 base to trimming and J lost 2 bases, with 8 bases between them. The CDR3 loop is CASSIVQGNYGYTF. The CDR3 DNA sequence: TGTGCCAGTAGTATAGTACAGGGAAACTATGGCTACACCTTC. The full variable domain, its missing parts supplied by reference TRBV19 and TRBJ1-2, is DGGITQSPKYLFRKEGQNVTLSCEQNLNHDAMYWYRQDPGQGLRLIYYSQIVNDFQKGDIAEGYSVSREKKESFPLTVTSAQKNPTAFYLCASSIVQGNYGYTFGSGTRLTVV.

The chain has TRBV9 and TRBJ2-3, with D maybe TRBD2 (7 bases). The CDR3 totals 16 residues. Per the germline V gene, CDR1 is SGDLS and CDR2 is YYNGEE. With 0 bases removed from V and 5 bases from J, the gap between germline ends came to 16 bases. DNA of the CDR3: TGTGCCAGCAGCGTAGGATTGGGGGGGGCCCAAGATACGCAGTATTTT. Translating gives CASSVGLGGAQDTQYF.

The chain recombines TRBV11-3 with TRBJ1-5; TRBD1 might be the D (6 bases). The CDR3 consists of 14 residues. V was clipped by 6 bases and J by 1 base, with 10 bases between them. Germline V gives CDR1 SGHNT, CDR2 YENEEA. As DNA, the CDR3 is TGTGCCAGCAGTTTAACAGGGAGCAATCAGCCCCAGCATTTT. The encoded protein is CASSLTGSNQPQHF.

The chain is built from TRBV29-1 and TRBJ2-3; D not certain. Trimming shortened V by 2 bases and J by 0 bases, and 6 bases separated the two germline ends. The germline V gene encodes CDR1 SQVTM and CDR2 ANQGSEA. The CDR3 runs to 13 residues. CDR3 residues: CSVEQSSTDTQYF. The CDR3 DNA follows: TGCAGCGTTGAACAGTCTAGCACAGATACGCAGTATTTT.

This chain joins TRBV30 and TRBJ2-1, with 10 bases matching TRBD1. Losses at the gene ends were 8 bases for V and 2 bases for J; bases not matched to a gene: 6. The germline V gene encodes CDR1 GTSNPN and CDR2 SVGIG (reference sequence). The CDR3 runs 14 residues. The CDR3 region is CARLDRGTYNEQFF. The CDR3 nucleotides are TGTGCCCGCCTGGACAGGGGGACCTACAATGAGCAGTTCTTC.

The chain is built from TRBV7-3 and TRBJ2-2; 7 nucleotides match TRBD1. This CDR3 region has 16 residues. The V and J ends lost 3 bases and 3 bases, in that order; junction bases with no gene match: 7. Looked up from germline, CDR1 is SGHTA and CDR2 is FQGTGA. CDR3 sequence (DNA): TGTGCCAGCAGCTTTGGAAAGGGGGCGGACACCGGGGAGCTGTTTTTT. Encoded protein: CASSFGKGADTGELFF.

The gene calls are TRBV12-5 and TRBJ2-7; TRBD2 matches at 12 bases. Germline assignment: CDR1 LGHNT and CDR2 FRNRAP. The CDR3 loop spans 15 amino acids. J was trimmed by 2 bases and V by 3 bases; bases with no gene match: 2. CDR3 protein: CASGLGLAGPYEQYF. The CDR3 DNA follows: TGTGCTAGTGGTTTAGGACTAGCGGGGCCCTACGAGCAGTACTTC.

This clone occurred once. The chain combines TRBV7-8 with TRBJ1-2; 9 nucleotides match TRBD1. The CDR3 has 14 amino acids. Unmatched junction bases numbered 4, after V lost 1 base and J lost 7 bases. Looked up from germline, CDR1 is SGHVS and CDR2 is FQNEAQ. CDR3 in amino acids: CASSLEQGASGYTF. The CDR3 bases are TGTGCCAGCAGCTTAGAACAGGGGGCGAGTGGCTACACCTTC.

The chain has TRBV4-2 and TRBJ1-1, with D hard to call. Deletions cut 0 bases from V and 0 bases from J, with 14 bases between. CDR3 length: 17 amino acids. Germline loops: CDR1 LGHNA, CDR2 YNFKEQ. CDR3 nucleotides: TGTGCCAGCAGCCAAGATCTATTAGGACTCATGAACACTGAAGCTTTCTTT. Translating gives CASSQDLLGLMNTEAFF.

The chain links TRBV14 to TRBJ1-3; no clear D. The germline V and J ends were trimmed by 0 bases and 7 bases, with 4 bases remaining between them. The germline V gene encodes CDR1 SGHDN and CDR2 FVKESK. The CDR3 extends over 12 amino acids. CDR3 in amino acids: CASSQDRNTIYF. The CDR3 DNA reads as TGTGCCAGCAGCCAAGACCGTAACACCATATATTTT. Together with reference TRBV14 and TRBJ1-3, the CDR3 gives the full variable domain: EAGVTQFPSHSVIEKGQTVTLRCDPISGHDNLYWYRRVMGKEIKFLLHFVKESKQDESGMPNNRFLAERTGGTYSTLKVQPAELEDSGVYFCASSQDRNTIYFGEGSWLTVV.

This clone was seen a single time. The V call is TRBV4-1, the J call TRBJ2-5, with D unresolved. The CDR3 length is 15 residues. The germline V and J ends were trimmed by 0 bases and 5 bases, with 13 bases remaining between them. The germline V gene encodes CDR1 MGHRA and CDR2 YSYEKL. CDR3 loop: CASSQDLLVWETQYF. The CDR3, as DNA: TGCGCCAGCAGCCAAGATTTACTTGTTTGGGAGACCCAGTACTTC.

The chain recombines TRBV11-3 with TRBJ1-3; 10 nucleotides line up with TRBD1. The CDR3 covers 16 residues. Germline values: CDR1 SGHNT, CDR2 YENEEA. Trimming at V came to 4 bases and at J to 1 base, leaving 4 bases not matched to a gene. The CDR3 loop reads CASSSGQGSSGNTIYF. The CDR3, as DNA: TGTGCCAGCAGCTCGGGACAGGGGTCATCTGGAAACACCATATATTTT.